This TCR beta chain was documented in a study of T cells in Graves' hyperthyroidism and ophthalmopathy. Study as a whole: The initial diagnosis was the point when peripheral blood was collected, ahead of any treatment. Points from the study as a whole: Progression to ophthalmopathy was predicted a median of approximately 6.4 months early.

The TCR beta CDR3 regions underwent amplification using RNA transcripts as the source. Researchers ran a first-round RT-PCR on the TCR CDR3 using the HTBI primer set. Each CDR3 protein is one row after TCRdb ran MiXCR on the multiplex PCR reads. This table has about 590,000 distinct CDR3 sequences, approximately 14% appearing once. This clonotype was seen ten or more times. The antigen remains unidentified. Fresh 10 ml peripheral blood yielded PBMCs. This sequence originates from a woman aged 25 to 39 with Graves' hyperthyroidism. Sequencing was performed on blood.

As DNA, the CDR3 is TGCGCCAGCAGCTTGGCCCGAGACACTAACTATGGCTACACCTTC. Its protein is CASSLARDTNYGYTF. This chain uses TRBV5-1 with TRBJ1-2; D gene uncertain. Germline-derived CDR1 and CDR2 are SGHRS and YFSETQ. V was trimmed by 0 bases and J by 0 bases, leaving 9 bases between them. The CDR3 spans 15 residues.